This T cell receptor (beta chain) was observed in a study of regulatory T cells in long-lasting Graves disease. Whole-study results and caveats: The sample size was small, and this may have reduced accuracy.

The authors built TCR beta libraries using iRepertoire HTBI primers and Arm-PCR of CDR3 regions. Via MiXCR, TCRdb re-called the multiplex PCR reads, giving one row per CDR3 protein. The sample holds around 460,000 distinct CDR3 sequences; about 22% are singletons and the top ten take about 12%. In germline, CDR1 is MDHEN, CDR2 SYDVKM. The V end lost 6 bases, the J end lost 0 bases, and 15 bases lay between the germline ends. This CDR3 is built from 15 residues. Time point noted: persistent/refractory GD, antithyroid drugs over 5 years with positive TRAb. With RNA extracted from PBMCs as input, the TCR library was made. American Thyroid Association guidelines served as the basis for diagnosing Graves' disease. Xi'an, China, was home to the endocrinology department that provided patients. Comment on this clonotype: Its antigen is unidentified.

This chain connects TRBV28 to TRBJ2-7; D not resolved. Source: peripheral blood mononuclear cells (PBMCs), taken when the disease was refractory, from a patient treated with antithyroid drugs. This clonotype was obtained from a female donor with Graves disease. DNA for the CDR3: TGTGCCAGCAGCCTGAGACCTCTCCGCTCCTACGAGCAGTACTTC. Amino acid sequence: CASSLRPLRSYEQYF.